This is a list of T cell receptor beta chains from one sample in a study of T cells after yellow fever vaccination. TCRdb passed the 5' RACE reads through MiXCR, listing each CDR3 protein once. Of about 73,000 distinct CDR3 sequences detected, over 7.5% appear once; the ten largest clones hold 41%. Sequences were derived from CD8+ T cells sorted from PBMCs, sampled on the day of the yellow fever booster vaccination. These receptors all come from a man younger than 45 who received the YFV17D yellow fever vaccine. The CDR3 runs from the conserved cysteine through the conserved F or W. D genes are given only for firm matches. Rows give clone size only sometimes, using once, few, many, or a class for an expanded clone.

TRBJ2-1 TRBV6-1 . many CASSGLLYNEQFF TGTGCCAGCAGTGGACTGTTATACAATGAGCAGTTCTTC
TRBJ2-3 TRBV18 . many CASSPVNTDTQYF TGTGCCAGCTCACCGGTGAACACAGATACGCAGTATTTT
TRBJ1-1 TRBV7-9 . few CASSQATEAFF TGTGCCAGCAGCCAGGCCACTGAAGCTTTCTTT
TRBJ2-7 TRBV20-1 . . CSARDAFRDAYEQYF TGCAGTGCTAGAGATGCGTTCCGAGACGCCTACGAGCAGTACTTC
TRBJ2-7 TRBV7-9 . many CASSFGAGSSLDEQYF TGTGCCAGCAGCTTCGGAGCAGGAAGTAGCCTCGACGAGCAGTACTTC
TRBJ2-1 TRBV5-1 TRBD1 . CASSLVVAGGADEQFF TGCGCCAGCAGCTTGGTAGTTGCAGGGGGAGCCGATGAGCAGTTCTTC
TRBJ2-3 TRBV30 TRBD2 . CARSGVSTDTQYF TGTGCCCGTAGCGGGGTTAGCACAGATACGCAGTATTTT
TRBJ1-5 TRBV27 . many CASSSQANQPQHF TGTGCCAGCAGTTCCCAAGCTAATCAGCCCCAGCATTTT
TRBJ2-5 TRBV6-2/TRBV6-3 . few CASTYGPGETQYF TGTGCCAGCACTTATGGGCCAGGGGAGACCCAGTACTTC
TRBJ2-2 TRBV7-7 . . CASSPSDITGELFF TGTGCCAGCAGCCCATCAGATATCACCGGGGAGCTGTTTTTT
TRBJ2-3 TRBV12-3/TRBV12-4 TRBD2 . CASSPTSGSPDTQYF TGTGCCAGCAGTCCTACTAGCGGGAGCCCAGATACGCAGTATTTT
TRBJ2-7 TRBV5-1 . many CASSLGRDRSSYEQYF TGCGCCAGCAGCTTGGGGAGGGACAGAAGCTCCTACGAGCAGTACTTC
TRBJ2-6 TRBV6-1 . . CASQTSSGANVLTF TGTGCCAGCCAGACGTCGTCTGGGGCCAACGTCCTGACTTTC
TRBJ1-1 TRBV12-3/TRBV12-4 . many CASNPTGNTEAFF TGTGCCAGCAACCCGACAGGGAACACTGAAGCTTTCTTT
TRBJ2-2 TRBV12-3/TRBV12-4 . few CASSPPRVLGGELFF TGTGCCAGCAGTCCCCCGAGGGTACTAGGCGGGGAGCTGTTTTTT
TRBJ2-1 TRBV27 . many CASSSLKNEQFF TGTGCCAGCAGTTCCCTCAAAAATGAGCAGTTCTTC
TRBJ2-5 TRBV5-1 . many CASSPRTLGQETQYF TGCGCCAGCAGCCCCAGGACTCTAGGGCAAGAGACCCAGTACTTC
TRBJ2-3 TRBV6-1 TRBD2 . CASTEHGRLAGLDTQYF TGTGCCAGCACCGAGCACGGGAGACTAGCGGGGTTAGATACGCAGTATTTT
TRBJ2-2 TRBV6-1 . . CASRGSFSTGELFF TGTGCCAGCAGGGGGTCCTTTTCGACCGGGGAGCTGTTTTTT
TRBJ2-7 TRBV27 TRBD1 many CASSPRGTEISYEQYF TGTGCCAGCAGTCCTCGTGGGACAGAGATCTCCTACGAGCAGTACTTC
TRBJ2-2 TRBV11-2 . few CASSLAASKRELFF TGTGCCAGCAGCTTAGCGGCTAGCAAGCGGGAGCTGTTTTTT
TRBJ2-7 TRBV5-6 . . CASSLEGQVTYQQYF TGTGCCAGCAGCTTGGAGGGGCAGGTCACCTACCAGCAGTACTTC
TRBJ2-1 TRBV20-1 TRBD2 . CSARPGLAGDGGYNEQFF TGCAGTGCTAGACCGGGACTAGCGGGAGACGGAGGCTACAATGAGCAGTTCTTC
TRBJ2-3 TRBV10-2 . many CASWGPARYF TGCGCCAGCTGGGGACCCGCGAGGTATTTT
TRBJ2-1 TRBV4-3 . many CASSQDPGGSYNEQFF TGCGCCAGCAGCCAAGATCCGGGCGGGTCCTACAATGAGCAGTTCTTC
TRBJ2-5 TRBV15 . many CATSDGGRGLQETQYF TGTGCCACCAGCGACGGGGGGAGGGGGCTCCAAGAGACCCAGTACTTC
TRBJ1-2 TRBV6-5 . . CASSYSVLEDGYTF TGTGCCAGCAGTTACTCGGTGTTGGAAGATGGCTACACCTTC
TRBJ2-7 TRBV7-9 . many CASSSWDGPSYEQYF TGTGCCAGCAGCTCTTGGGACGGCCCCTCCTACGAGCAGTACTTC
TRBJ2-7 TRBV20-1 TRBD2 few CSARASTVFREGEQYF TGCAGTGCTAGAGCCAGTACAGTGTTTCGGGAGGGCGAGCAGTACTTC
TRBJ2-7 TRBV7-9 TRBD2 . CASSLPGGYEQYF TGTGCCAGCAGCTTACCGGGGGGCTACGAGCAGTACTTC
TRBJ2-7 TRBV4-3 . many CASSQDHWAALDEQYF TGCGCCAGCAGCCAAGATCATTGGGCAGCCCTCGACGAGCAGTACTTC
TRBJ2-3 TRBV12-3/TRBV12-4 TRBD1 few CASTLTGGTDTQYF TGTGCCAGCACCCTCACAGGGGGGACAGATACGCAGTATTTT
TRBJ1-1 TRBV9 TRBD1 many CASSGGQGSEAFF TGTGCCAGCAGCGGGGGACAGGGAAGCGAAGCTTTCTTT
TRBJ2-1 TRBV9 . . CASSQIPSGVREQFF TGTGCCAGCAGCCAAATCCCCTCGGGAGTTCGTGAGCAGTTCTTC
TRBJ1-4 TRBV5-1 . . CASSLDDGKLFF TGCGCCAGCAGCCTCGACGACGGTAAACTGTTTTTT
TRBJ2-7 TRBV27 . few CASSRPEANEQYF TGTGCCAGCAGCCGGCCCGAGGCAAACGAGCAGTACTTC
TRBJ1-5 TRBV6-5 . . CASSYSVDGRLGQPQHF TGTGCCAGCAGTTACTCCGTCGACGGGCGTCTAGGTCAGCCCCAGCATTTT
TRBJ2-3 TRBV27 . few CASSLDNTDTQYF TGTGCCAGCAGTCTGGACAACACAGATACGCAGTATTTT
TRBJ2-7 TRBV20-1 . few CSAALDSSYEQYF TGCAGTGCTGCCCTCGACTCCTCCTACGAGCAGTACTTC
TRBJ2-1 TRBV7-2 . . CASSLPGWYNEQFF TGTGCCAGCAGCTTACCCGGGTGGTACAATGAGCAGTTCTTC
TRBJ1-2 TRBV29-1 . few CSVDRANYGYTF TGCAGCGTTGACAGAGCTAACTATGGCTACACCTTC
TRBJ2-3 TRBV12-1 . few CASSRAGAELGTDTQYF TGTGCCAGCAGCCGCGCGGGGGCGGAACTGGGCACAGATACGCAGTATTTT
TRBJ2-3 TRBV4-3 TRBD2 few CASSSRGRSGSSDTQYF TGCGCCAGCAGCTCAAGGGGTAGGAGCGGGAGCTCAGATACGCAGTATTTT
TRBJ1-4 TRBV2 . many CASNPGITEKLFF TGTGCCAGCAATCCAGGGATCACTGAAAAACTGTTTTTT
TRBJ1-1 TRBV6-5 . few CASSYLMNTEAFF TGTGCCAGCAGTTACTTGATGAACACTGAAGCTTTCTTT
TRBJ2-7 TRBV14 TRBD2 few CASSTGTMHEQYF TGTGCCAGCAGCACTGGGACTATGCACGAGCAGTACTTC
TRBJ2-7 TRBV7-9 TRBD2 many CASSWKREGFEQYF TGTGCCAGCAGCTGGAAGCGGGAGGGTTTCGAGCAGTACTTC
TRBJ2-3 TRBV11-2 . . CASSLVRDTQYF TGTGCCAGCAGCTTAGTTCGAGATACGCAGTATTTT
TRBJ1-5 TRBV19 . . CASSISGNSNQPQHF TGTGCCAGTAGTATATCCGGAAATAGCAATCAGCCCCAGCATTTT
TRBJ2-7 TRBV4-2 . . CASSESGPYEQYF TGTGCCAGCAGCGAAAGCGGACCCTACGAGCAGTACTTC
TRBJ2-7 TRBV24-1 . . CATSDVGTGSRNEQYF TGTGCCACCAGTGATGTTGGGACGGGAAGTCGGAACGAGCAGTACTTC